Listed below are T cell receptor beta chains from one sample, sequenced in a study of neurological immune-mediated disorders. TCRdb passed the 5' RACE reads through MiXCR, listing each CDR3 protein once. The sample holds around 60,000 distinct CDR3 sequences, roughly 10% seen once. Sequencing input: PBMCs. These receptor sequences come from a male donor with HTLV-1-associated myelopathy (HAM/TSP). CDR3s include the opening cysteine and the closing phenylalanine or tryptophan. D genes are given only for firm matches. Clone size appears in some rows only: once, few, many, or a class for an expanded clone.

clone size: many
J gene: TRBJ2-4
V gene: TRBV7-2
D gene: TRBD1
CDR3 DNA: TGTGCCAGCAGCTTTTGGGACAGGGGTCGGGAAAACATTCAGTACTTC
CDR3 protein: CASSFWDRGRENIQYF

clone size: many
J gene: TRBJ2-1
V gene: TRBV7-2
D gene: -
CDR3 DNA: TGTGCCAGCAGTCCGAGGCTATACAATGAGCAGTTCTTC
CDR3 protein: CASSPRLYNEQFF

clone size: many
J gene: TRBJ2-1
V gene: TRBV10-2
D gene: TRBD1
CDR3 DNA: TGCGCCAGCAGCAACGACAGGGTGGGTGAGCAGTTCTTC
CDR3 protein: CASSNDRVGEQFF

clone size: many
J gene: TRBJ2-2
V gene: TRBV5-1
D gene: -
CDR3 DNA: TGCGCCAGCAGCTTCCCCGGGGAGCTGTTTTTT
CDR3 protein: CASSFPGELFF

clone size: -
J gene: TRBJ1-2
V gene: TRBV20-1
D gene: -
CDR3 DNA: TGCAGTGCTAGAGATAACAGGGTCGGGTATGGCTACACCTTC
CDR3 protein: CSARDNRVGYGYTF

clone size: many
J gene: TRBJ2-3
V gene: TRBV12-3/TRBV12-4
D gene: -
CDR3 DNA: TGTGCCAGCAGTTTAGCGGGGGGTAGCACAGATACGCAGTATTTT
CDR3 protein: CASSLAGGSTDTQYF

clone size: many
J gene: TRBJ2-5
V gene: TRBV29-1
D gene: -
CDR3 DNA: TGCAGCGTTGACAGGGCCGAGAAGACCCAGTACTTC
CDR3 protein: CSVDRAEKTQYF

clone size: many
J gene: TRBJ2-5
V gene: TRBV11-2
D gene: TRBD1
CDR3 DNA: TGTGCCAGCAGCTGGACAGGATACTACGAAGAGACCCAGTACTTC
CDR3 protein: CASSWTGYYEETQYF

clone size: many
J gene: TRBJ2-1
V gene: TRBV19
D gene: TRBD1
CDR3 DNA: TGTGCCAGTAGTACCGACAGGGGACATGAGCAGTTCTTC
CDR3 protein: CASSTDRGHEQFF

clone size: many
J gene: TRBJ2-7
V gene: TRBV20-1
D gene: -
CDR3 DNA: TGCAGTGCGAACAGGGTCTACGAGCAGTACTTC
CDR3 protein: CSANRVYEQYF

clone size: many
J gene: TRBJ1-2
V gene: TRBV7-2
D gene: TRBD1
CDR3 DNA: TGTGCCAGCAGCCCTTACGCAGGGGGCGGTGGCTACACCTTC
CDR3 protein: CASSPYAGGGGYTF

clone size: many
J gene: TRBJ2-5
V gene: TRBV9
D gene: -
CDR3 DNA: TGTGCCAGCAGCGAGCGCTGGGCCCCCCAAGAGACCCAGTACTTC
CDR3 protein: CASSERWAPQETQYF

clone size: many
J gene: TRBJ2-7
V gene: TRBV4-3
D gene: TRBD1
CDR3 DNA: TGCGCCAGCAGCCGAACTCGGACAGGCGGACTTGGCTACGAGCAGTACTTC
CDR3 protein: CASSRTRTGGLGYEQYF

clone size: many
J gene: TRBJ1-3
V gene: TRBV4-1
D gene: -
CDR3 DNA: TGCGCCAGCAGCCTTCCAGGGACCTCTGGAAACACCATATATTTT
CDR3 protein: CASSLPGTSGNTIYF

clone size: many
J gene: TRBJ1-1
V gene: TRBV7-2
D gene: -
CDR3 DNA: TGTGCCAGCAGCTCGACTTCCTCAGGGGTTGTAGCTTTCTTT
CDR3 protein: CASSSTSSGVVAFF

clone size: many
J gene: TRBJ1-2
V gene: TRBV5-1
D gene: TRBD1
CDR3 DNA: TGCGCCAGCAGCTTCCGGGACAGAGCCGATTGGGATGGCTACACCTTC
CDR3 protein: CASSFRDRADWDGYTF

clone size: -
J gene: TRBJ1-5
V gene: TRBV19
D gene: -
CDR3 DNA: TGTGCCAGTAGGATCGGACAGCCAAATCAGCCCCAGCATTTT
CDR3 protein: CASRIGQPNQPQHF

clone size: -
J gene: TRBJ1-2
V gene: TRBV30
D gene: TRBD1
CDR3 DNA: TGTGCCTGGGGGATCGGACAGGGTAATCGCTACACCTTC
CDR3 protein: CAWGIGQGNRYTF

clone size: many
J gene: TRBJ2-7
V gene: TRBV20-1
D gene: TRBD2
CDR3 DNA: TGCAGTGCTCCTGACAGGACTAGCGGGTTCTACGAGCAGTACTTC
CDR3 protein: CSAPDRTSGFYEQYF

clone size: many
J gene: TRBJ1-2
V gene: TRBV29-1
D gene: -
CDR3 DNA: TGCAGCGTTGAAGAGGGTGACAGGCTTCTAAACTATGGCTACACCTTC
CDR3 protein: CSVEEGDRLLNYGYTF

clone size: many
J gene: TRBJ2-2
V gene: TRBV5-1
D gene: -
CDR3 DNA: TGCGCCAGCAGCTTGGGCAGGACCTCTGGGACCGGGGAGCTGTTTTTT
CDR3 protein: CASSLGRTSGTGELFF

clone size: many
J gene: TRBJ1-3
V gene: TRBV20-1
D gene: -
CDR3 DNA: TGCAGTGCTAGAGCGGAAGGAAACACCATATATTTT
CDR3 protein: CSARAEGNTIYF

clone size: many
J gene: TRBJ1-5
V gene: TRBV20-1
D gene: TRBD1
CDR3 DNA: TGCAGTGCTAGAGACCCAAGGACAGGGGCGCTCAATCAGCCCCAGCATTTT
CDR3 protein: CSARDPRTGALNQPQHF

clone size: many
J gene: TRBJ1-2
V gene: TRBV27
D gene: -
CDR3 DNA: TGTGCCAGCAGTTTATCCCAGGACATCTATGGCTACACCTTC
CDR3 protein: CASSLSQDIYGYTF

clone size: many
J gene: TRBJ1-4
V gene: TRBV12-3/TRBV12-4
D gene: -
CDR3 DNA: TGTGCCAGCAGCCGACAGGAGCAAAAACTGTTTTTT
CDR3 protein: CASSRQEQKLFF

clone size: -
J gene: TRBJ2-7
V gene: TRBV9
D gene: TRBD1
CDR3 DNA: TGTGCCAGCAGCGTAGCAGGGACAGGGGTCTACGAGCAGTACTTC
CDR3 protein: CASSVAGTGVYEQYF

clone size: -
J gene: TRBJ2-5
V gene: TRBV2
D gene: -
CDR3 DNA: TGTGCCAGCAGAGGACCGGGGGAGACCCAGTACTTC
CDR3 protein: CASRGPGETQYF

clone size: medium-sized
J gene: TRBJ1-2
V gene: TRBV29-1
D gene: -
CDR3 DNA: TGCAGCGTCGCCGACAGTGAGGGCTACACCTTC
CDR3 protein: CSVADSEGYTF

clone size: many
J gene: TRBJ2-3
V gene: TRBV20-1
D gene: -
CDR3 DNA: TGCAGTGCTAGAGCCCCTAGCAGACGCACAGATACGCAGTATTTT
CDR3 protein: CSARAPSRRTDTQYF

clone size: many
J gene: TRBJ1-1
V gene: TRBV7-9
D gene: TRBD1
CDR3 DNA: TGTGCCAGCAGCTTACATACAGACAGGGTTGAAGCTTTCTTT
CDR3 protein: CASSLHTDRVEAFF

clone size: many
J gene: TRBJ2-7
V gene: TRBV9
D gene: -
CDR3 DNA: TGTGCCAGCAGCACGTCGACAGAGAGCTCCTACGAGCAGTACTTC
CDR3 protein: CASSTSTESSYEQYF

clone size: many
J gene: TRBJ1-1
V gene: TRBV5-1
D gene: -
CDR3 DNA: TGCGCCAGCAGTCAGGGTACCGACACTGAAGCTTTCTTT
CDR3 protein: CASSQGTDTEAFF

clone size: few
J gene: TRBJ1-5
V gene: TRBV7-8
D gene: -
CDR3 DNA: TGTGCCAGCAGCCTCTTCGGACAGAGGCTCAATCAGCCCCAGCATTTT
CDR3 protein: CASSLFGQRLNQPQHF

clone size: many
J gene: TRBJ1-3
V gene: TRBV12-3/TRBV12-4
D gene: -
CDR3 DNA: TGTGCCAGCAGTTTAAGGGTTAGGGGCTCTGGAAACACCATATATTTT
CDR3 protein: CASSLRVRGSGNTIYF

clone size: many
J gene: TRBJ2-1
V gene: TRBV6-5
D gene: -
CDR3 DNA: TGTGCCAGCAGCCTGGGACGGTACAATGAGCAGTTCTTC
CDR3 protein: CASSLGRYNEQFF

clone size: many
J gene: TRBJ2-5
V gene: TRBV20-1
D gene: TRBD1
CDR3 DNA: TGCAGTGCTGCGGGACAGGGGGCGCATTGGGAGACCCAGTACTTC
CDR3 protein: CSAAGQGAHWETQYF

clone size: many
J gene: TRBJ2-3
V gene: TRBV13
D gene: -
CDR3 DNA: TGTGCCAGCAGCTTAGGGGCGGGTCTCCAGTATTTT
CDR3 protein: CASSLGAGLQYF